Below, 27 T cell receptor beta chains from the same sample are listed, as sequenced in a study of cytomegalovirus exposure and HLA in healthy donors. With 60 Vbeta and 13 Jbeta primers, the PCR was carried out. Data came from immunoSEQ multiplex PCR; TCRdb stores just in-frame clones and leaves some out. The repertoire has over 120,000 clones, roughly 80% of them found once; the top ten carry 4.5%. The sample consisted of PBMCs. The receptor set was obtained from a man aged 35 to 55 in good health and CMV-seronegative.

The V and J genes are TRBV19 and TRBJ1-1, with TRBD1 matching 8 bases. Unmatched junction bases numbered 13, after V lost 1 base and J lost 6 bases. The CDR3 loop spans 17 amino acids. Germline V gives CDR1 LNHDA, CDR2 SQIVND (reference sequence). CDR3 in amino acids: CASSIGAGGLGIAEAFF. The CDR3 DNA reads as TGTGCCAGTAGTATAGGCGCAGGGGGCTTAGGAATTGCTGAAGCTTTCTTT.

This rearrangement joins TRBV28 to TRBJ2-1, with 11 nucleotides matching TRBD2. V lost 6 bases to trimming and J lost 2 bases; unmatched junction nucleotides: 6. This CDR3 contains 16 residues. Looked up from germline, CDR1 is MDHEN and CDR2 is SYDVKM. The CDR3 DNA reads as TGTGCCAGCAGGCCGGGACTAGCGGAACCCTACAATGAGCAGTTCTTC. It is translated as CASRPGLAEPYNEQFF. Using reference TRBV28 and TRBJ2-1 for the parts outside the CDR3, the full variable domain is DVKVTQSSRYLVKRTGEKVFLECVQDMDHENMFWYRQDPGLGLRLIYFSYDVKMKEKGDIPEGYSVSREKKERFSLILESASTNQTSMYLCASRPGLAEPYNEQFFGPGTRLTVL.

The rearrangement uses TRBV5-6 and TRBJ1-5; D call uncertain. Trimming shortened V by 0 bases and J by 5 bases, and 6 bases separated the two germline ends. The CDR3 runs to 13 residues. Germline CDR1 SGHDT, CDR2 YYEEEE. Here the CDR3 DNA reads TGTGCCAGCAGCTTGGGACATTATCAGCCCCAGCATTTT. It codes for CASSLGHYQPQHF.

This clone came up once. This chain uses TRBV27 with TRBJ1-1, with D possibly being TRBD1 (5 bases). Trimming took 1 base from V and 3 from J, leaving 12 bases between them. There are 15 residues in the CDR3. The germline V gene has CDR1 MNHEY and CDR2 SMNVEV (reference sequence). CDR3 sequence: CASSLFRGGDTEAFF. CDR3 DNA sequence: TGTGCCAGCAGTTTATTTCGGGGAGGGGACACTGAAGCTTTCTTT.

The V call is TRBV9, the J call TRBJ2-5; 9 bases line up with TRBD1. CDR1 is SGDLS and CDR2 is YYNGEE in the germline V gene. The CDR3 spans 13 residues. The V gene end was trimmed by 5 bases and the J gene end by 7 bases; junction bases not matched to a gene: 6. CDR3 region: CASSQQGAGTQYF. DNA for the CDR3: TGTGCCAGCAGTCAACAGGGGGCCGGGACCCAGTACTTC.

The chain carries TRBV19 and TRBJ2-5, with D possibly being TRBD1 (5 bases). V was trimmed by 3 bases and J by 1 base, leaving 9 bases between them. Germline loops: CDR1 LNHDA, CDR2 SQIVND (reference sequence). This CDR3 is 14 amino acids long. The CDR3 region has the DNA TGTGCCAGTAGTATGGCGCAGGGCCAAGAGACCCAGTACTTC. Translated: CASSMAQGQETQYF. The whole variable domain, filled in from reference TRBV19 and TRBJ2-5, reads DGGITQSPKYLFRKEGQNVTLSCEQNLNHDAMYWYRQDPGQGLRLIYYSQIVNDFQKGDIAEGYSVSREKKESFPLTVTSAQKNPTAFYLCASSMAQGQETQYFGPGTRLLVL.

The rearrangement joins TRBV2 to TRBJ2-2; D gene uncertain. Germline V gives CDR1 SNHLY, CDR2 FYNNEI. Trimming pared 5 bases from V and 1 base from J, leaving 14 bases between. This CDR3 is built from 16 residues. The CDR3 nucleotides read TGTGCCAGCAGTCCGAGACTCCTGGGGAACACCGGGGAGCTGTTTTTT. Encoded protein: CASSPRLLGNTGELFF.

This rearrangement joins TRBV7-9 to TRBJ1-1; 8 bases agree with TRBD1. From germline, CDR1 is SEHNR and CDR2 FQNEAQ (reference sequence). Trimming removed 5 bases from V and 8 bases from J; junction bases left unmatched: 13. CDR3 length: 15 amino acids. This CDR3 reads CASSKGDQGATEAFF. CDR3 coding DNA: TGTGCCAGCAGCAAAGGGGACCAGGGGGCAACCGAAGCTTTCTTT.

The V and J genes are TRBV18 and TRBJ1-1; perhaps TRBD1 as D (6 bases). The CDR3 extends over 14 amino acids. CDR1 is KGHSH and CDR2 is LQKENI in the germline V gene. V was pared by 6 bases and J by 1 base, with 12 bases between. CDR3 sequence reads: CASSQGTENTEAFF. For the CDR3, the DNA is TGTGCCAGCTCCCAGGGGACGGAGAACACTGAAGCTTTCTTT. Complete variable domain (other parts from reference TRBV18 and TRBJ1-1): NAGVMQNPRHLVRRRGQEARLRCSPMKGHSHVYWYRQLPEEGLKFMVYLQKENIIDESGMPKERFSAEFPKEGPSILRIQQVVRGDSAAYFCASSQGTENTEAFFGQGTRLTVV.

This clone was picked up one time. The gene calls are TRBV6-5 and TRBJ2-5, with TRBD1 matching 7 bases. V trimming: 5 bases; J trimming: 2 bases; junction bases outside the gene matches: 8. Germline CDR1 is MNHEY and CDR2 is SVGAGI. The CDR3 runs 15 residues. The CDR3 DNA reads TGTGCCAGCAGTCTAGGGGGCCAAGGACAAGAGACCCAGTACTTC. This gives the protein CASSLGGQGQETQYF.

This rearrangement joins TRBV2 to TRBJ2-2; D is undetermined. CDR1 SNHLY and CDR2 FYNNEI come from the germline V gene. Trimming cost V 2 bases and J 8 bases, with 15 bases left between them. The CDR3 sequence is 15 residues long. The CDR3 spells CASSEQVFSLGELFF. In DNA form, the CDR3 reads TGTGCCAGCAGTGAACAGGTCTTCAGTTTGGGGGAGCTGTTTTTT.

The V gene is TRBV4-3, the J gene TRBJ1-3; D unresolved. The germline V gene encodes CDR1 LGHNA and CDR2 YSLEER. The CDR3 length is 15 residues. V was trimmed by 1 base and J by 1 base, leaving 8 bases between them. The CDR3 nucleotides read TGCGCCAGCAGCCAAGGTCGAGGTTCTGGAAACACCATATATTTT. This encodes CASSQGRGSGNTIYF.

This clone appeared a few times. The rearrangement uses TRBV28 and TRBJ2-2, with 9 bases fitting TRBD2. V trimming: 4 bases; J trimming: 3 bases; junction bases outside the gene matches: 9. CDR1 is MDHEN, CDR2 SYDVKM, per germline. The CDR3 totals 17 residues. CDR3 nucleotide sequence: TGTGCCAGCAGTTACCTCGGGACTAGCAGACACACCGGGGAGCTGTTTTTT. Its protein is CASSYLGTSRHTGELFF. The full variable domain, its missing parts supplied by reference TRBV28 and TRBJ2-2, is DVKVTQSSRYLVKRTGEKVFLECVQDMDHENMFWYRQDPGLGLRLIYFSYDVKMKEKGDIPEGYSVSREKKERFSLILESASTNQTSMYLCASSYLGTSRHTGELFFGEGSRLTVL.

The rearrangement links TRBV5-4 to TRBJ2-7; D ambiguous. CDR1 is SGHNT, CDR2 YYREEE, per germline (reference sequence). This CDR3 is built from 12 residues. V lost 1 base, J lost 4 bases, and 6 bases lay in between. The CDR3 region is CASSLQTYEQYF. The CDR3 nucleotides read TGTGCCAGCAGCTTGCAAACATACGAGCAGTACTTC.

A few counts support this clone. The J gene is TRBJ1-5, the V gene TRBV6-5, with 9 bases identical to TRBD1. V gave up 4 bases and J gave up 4 bases; unmatched junction bases: 5. Germline lookup yields CDR1 MNHEY and CDR2 SVGAGI. The CDR3 has 15 residues. The CDR3 region is CASSSSGQGNQPQHF. CDR3 DNA sequence: TGTGCCAGCAGTTCGTCGGGACAGGGAAATCAGCCCCAGCATTTT.

CDR3 sequence: CAWSVGGQGYEQYF. In nucleotides, the CDR3 is TGTGCCTGGAGTGTGGGGGGACAGGGCTACGAGCAGTACTTC. This rearrangement joins TRBV30 to TRBJ2-7, with 9 bases fitting TRBD1. This CDR3 has 14 residues. Germline values: CDR1 GTSNPN, CDR2 SVGIG (reference sequence). With V trimmed by 0 bases and J by 3 bases, 3 bases remained unmatched.

The chain is built from TRBV10-2 and TRBJ2-5, with 13 nucleotides matching TRBD2. The V gene's germline CDR1 is WSHSY and CDR2 SAAADI. The V segment lost 10 bases and the J segment 4 bases; nucleotides outside the gene matches: 6. The CDR3 consists of 14 residues. The DNA of the CDR3 is TGCGCCACTTCGGGACTAGCGGGGCGAGAGACCCAGTACTTC. Amino acids: CATSGLAGRETQYF.

The CDR3 protein is CASIGVDMMNTEAFF. The CDR3 DNA sequence: TGTGCCAGCATAGGCGTGGACATGATGAACACTGAAGCTTTCTTT. The chain links TRBV5-6 to TRBJ1-1, with D possibly matching TRBD1 (5 bases). The CDR3 runs 15 residues. V was cut by 6 bases and J by 0 bases, with 15 bases left in between. CDR1 and CDR2 from the germline V gene are SGHDT and YYEEEE.

This chain joins TRBV19 and TRBJ2-1; tentatively, D is TRBD1 (6 bases). CDR1 and CDR2 from the germline V gene are LNHDA and SQIVND (reference sequence). The CDR3 loop spans 15 amino acids. V lost 5 bases, J lost 0 bases, and 11 bases lay in between. CDR3 sequence reads: CASSSTGISYNEQFF. The CDR3, as DNA: TGTGCCAGTAGTTCCACAGGGATCTCCTACAATGAGCAGTTCTTC.

This chain joins TRBV9 and TRBJ1-1, with D maybe TRBD1 (5 bases). V was shortened by 3 bases and J by 1 base, with 7 bases between the two germline ends. Germline values: CDR1 SGDLS, CDR2 YYNGEE. This CDR3 contains 13 residues. CDR3 in amino acids: CASSGDRNTEAFF. CDR3 nucleotide sequence: TGTGCCAGCAGCGGAGACAGGAACACTGAAGCTTTCTTT.

This chain connects TRBV7-3 to TRBJ1-1, with a tentative D call TRBD1 (6 bases). The length of the CDR3 is 17 residues. Germline V gives CDR1 SGHTA, CDR2 FQGTGA. The ends were cut back, 4 bases at V and 0 bases at J, with 18 bases in the middle. In DNA form, the CDR3 reads TGTGCCAGCAGCTCCCCAGGGGACAACGGAATGAACACTGAAGCTTTCTTT. Protein product: CASSSPGDNGMNTEAFF.

About this clone itself: Other nucleotide sequences from this sample produce the same CDR3. The rearrangement links TRBV6-5 to TRBJ1-4; 7 bases match TRBD1. The trim removed 3 bases at V and 2 bases at J, leaving 3 bases unmatched. Germline V gene sequence: CDR1 MNHEY, CDR2 SVGAGI. This CDR3 is built from 15 residues. Here the CDR3 DNA reads TGTGCCAGCAGTTATACGACAGGGACTAATGAAAAACTGTTTTTT. Amino acids: CASSYTTGTNEKLFF.

The genes are TRBV6-5 and TRBJ2-4, with 7 bases that match TRBD1. The CDR3 has 15 residues. Germline lookup yields CDR1 MNHEY and CDR2 SVGAGI. Trimming cost V 0 bases and J 3 bases; bases outside gene matches: 2. The chain's CDR3 is CASSYSRGRKNIQYF. The CDR3 DNA is TGTGCCAGCAGTTACTCGAGGGGGCGCAAAAACATTCAGTACTTC.

V gene TRBV7-3 combines with J gene TRBJ2-5; 10 positions agree with TRBD1. The DNA end is more similar to TRBJ2-7, so the J call may be wrong. Per germline, CDR1 SGHTA and CDR2 FQGTGA. The CDR3 has 15 residues. CDR3 sequence (DNA): TGTGCCAGCAGCTTACGGGACAGGGGCTTCGACGAGCAGTACTTC. Protein: CASSLRDRGFDEQYF.

The genes are TRBV15 and TRBJ1-1, with 7 nucleotides matching TRBD1. CDR3 size: 17 residues. V trimming: 7 bases; J trimming: 2 bases; junction bases outside the gene matches: 16. Germline V gene data show CDR1 as LNHNV and CDR2 as YYDKDF (reference sequence). CDR3 in amino acids: CATIPLRGTVSNTEAFF. The CDR3, as DNA: TGTGCCACCATCCCGTTGAGGGGGACAGTGTCTAACACTGAAGCTTTCTTT.

The rearrangement uses TRBV9 and TRBJ2-7; TRBD2 aligns across 8 bases. With 3 bases clipped from V and 2 bases from J, the junction kept 10 bases outside the gene matches. The germline V gene has CDR1 SGDLS and CDR2 YYNGEE. The CDR3 consists of 16 residues. The CDR3 sequence is CASSANPGLVPYEQYF. The CDR3 DNA reads TGTGCCAGCAGCGCCAACCCGGGACTAGTGCCCTACGAGCAGTACTTC.

The chain carries TRBV5-1 and TRBJ1-3, with D possibly TRBD1 on 5 matching bases. CDR1 and CDR2 from the germline V gene are SGHRS and YFSETQ. The CDR3 sequence is 17 residues long. The ends were cut back, 4 bases at V and 3 bases at J, with 20 bases in the middle. CDR3 region: CASSPYRLGGDGNTIYF. The CDR3 DNA reads as TGCGCCAGCAGCCCCTACCGGTTGGGAGGGGATGGAAACACCATATATTTT.